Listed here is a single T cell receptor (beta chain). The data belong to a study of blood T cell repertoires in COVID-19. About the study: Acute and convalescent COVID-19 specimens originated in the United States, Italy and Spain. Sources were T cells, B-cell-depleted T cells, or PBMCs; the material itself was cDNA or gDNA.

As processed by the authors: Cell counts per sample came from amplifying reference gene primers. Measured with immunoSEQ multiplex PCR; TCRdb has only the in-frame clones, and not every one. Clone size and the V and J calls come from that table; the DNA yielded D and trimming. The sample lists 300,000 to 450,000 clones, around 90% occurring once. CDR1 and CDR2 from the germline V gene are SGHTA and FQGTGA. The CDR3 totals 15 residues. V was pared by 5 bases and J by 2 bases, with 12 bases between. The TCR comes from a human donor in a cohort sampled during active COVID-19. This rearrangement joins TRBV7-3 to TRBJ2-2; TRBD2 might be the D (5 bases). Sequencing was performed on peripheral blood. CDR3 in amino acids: CASSPRASNTGELFF. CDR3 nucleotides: TGTGCCAGCAGCCCGCGGGCTAGCAACACCGGGGAGCTGTTTTTT.